The rows below give T cell receptor beta chains drawn from one sample of a study of blood T cell repertoires in COVID-19. TCRdb keeps only in-frame clones here, not all; method: immunoSEQ multiplex PCR. The sample carries approximately 190,000 clones, around 84% recorded once. The sequenced material came from PBMCs or T cells enriched from blood (not recorded which). These receptors all come from a woman in her 30s who had been exposed to COVID-19. The conserved cysteine and the conserved F or W are not part of the CDR3 here. The listing skips clone size in some rows; elsewhere it reads once, few, many or a size class.

abundance: NA
v_gene: TRBV19
j_gene: TRBJ1-2
CDR3aa: ASSPGQYGYT

abundance: once
v_gene: TRBV14
j_gene: TRBJ2-7
CDR3aa: ASSQDRVKAYEQY

abundance: NA
v_gene: TRBV25-1
j_gene: TRBJ2-1
CDR3aa: ASSSPARRNEQF

abundance: NA
v_gene: TRBV20-1
j_gene: TRBJ2-7
CDR3aa: STGTVYEQY

abundance: NA
v_gene: TRBV3-1/TRBV3-2
j_gene: TRBJ1-2
CDR3aa: ASSQAGNYGSYT

abundance: NA
v_gene: TRBV9
j_gene: TRBJ2-3
CDR3aa: ASSERTLASSTDTQY

abundance: NA
v_gene: TRBV10-2
j_gene: TRBJ2-7
CDR3aa: ASSVDRTIYGEQY

abundance: NA
v_gene: TRBV12-3/TRBV12-4
j_gene: TRBJ2-1
CDR3aa: ASSFRDNEQF

abundance: NA
v_gene: TRBV10-3
j_gene: TRBJ1-1
CDR3aa: ASHGTEAF

abundance: NA
v_gene: TRBV5-6
j_gene: TRBJ2-4
CDR3aa: ASSYSGGDFVKNIQY

abundance: NA
v_gene: TRBV3-1/TRBV3-2
j_gene: TRBJ1-5
CDR3aa: ASSEYDRGGNQPQH

abundance: NA
v_gene: TRBV27
j_gene: TRBJ2-1
CDR3aa: ASSFPTSGGEEGSYNEQF

abundance: NA
v_gene: TRBV5-4
j_gene: TRBJ1-2
CDR3aa: ASSPRGNGYT

abundance: NA
v_gene: TRBV15
j_gene: TRBJ1-4
CDR3aa: ATSRDSGGEEKLF

abundance: NA
v_gene: TRBV7-9
j_gene: TRBJ2-1
CDR3aa: ASSPWTGNDEQF

abundance: NA
v_gene: TRBV6-5
j_gene: TRBJ1-4
CDR3aa: ASRTRGTGDEKLF

abundance: NA
v_gene: TRBV5-1
j_gene: TRBJ2-2
CDR3aa: ASSPGVTGELF

abundance: NA
v_gene: TRBV4-3
j_gene: TRBJ1-2
CDR3aa: ASSQSGGVGYGYT

abundance: NA
v_gene: TRBV6-5
j_gene: TRBJ1-5
CDR3aa: ASSFRPGQPQH

abundance: NA
v_gene: TRBV28
j_gene: TRBJ1-1
CDR3aa: ASSFRQGVGTEAF

abundance: NA
v_gene: TRBV29-1
j_gene: TRBJ1-1
CDR3aa: SVGRGNTEAF

abundance: NA
v_gene: TRBV19
j_gene: TRBJ1-1
CDR3aa: ASSQQGNTEAF

abundance: NA
v_gene: TRBV6-5
j_gene: TRBJ1-3
CDR3aa: ASSYRGRETGNTIY

abundance: NA
v_gene: TRBV4-2
j_gene: TRBJ2-2
CDR3aa: ASSHAMSVRGTGELF

abundance: NA
v_gene: TRBV11-3
j_gene: TRBJ2-3
CDR3aa: ASSLAGPGGTDTQY

abundance: NA
v_gene: TRBV27
j_gene: TRBJ2-7
CDR3aa: ASSFGARTGGSYEQY

abundance: NA
v_gene: TRBV9
j_gene: TRBJ1-5
CDR3aa: ASSPGQKGTQH

abundance: NA
v_gene: TRBV12-3/TRBV12-4
j_gene: TRBJ1-2
CDR3aa: ASSETGGYGYT

abundance: NA
v_gene: TRBV6-1
j_gene: TRBJ2-7
CDR3aa: ASSDEAGESYEQY

abundance: NA
v_gene: TRBV9
j_gene: TRBJ2-7
CDR3aa: ASSVGYSGEQY

abundance: NA
v_gene: TRBV7-8
j_gene: TRBJ2-2
CDR3aa: ASSLVQNLNTGELF

abundance: NA
v_gene: TRBV6-1
j_gene: TRBJ2-1
CDR3aa: ASSEAGLAGVYEQF

abundance: NA
v_gene: TRBV5-4
j_gene: TRBJ1-3
CDR3aa: ASSPSSGRNTIY

abundance: NA
v_gene: TRBV27
j_gene: TRBJ2-7
CDR3aa: ASSQSLSYEQY

abundance: NA
v_gene: TRBV10-3
j_gene: TRBJ1-2
CDR3aa: AISERGGDGYT

abundance: NA
v_gene: TRBV18
j_gene: TRBJ1-4
CDR3aa: ASSPGQASGTNEKLF

abundance: NA
v_gene: TRBV7-9
j_gene: TRBJ1-5
CDR3aa: ASSFGQFNQPQH

abundance: NA
v_gene: TRBV27
j_gene: TRBJ1-3
CDR3aa: ASMGPLWHIY

abundance: NA
v_gene: TRBV7-8
j_gene: TRBJ2-7
CDR3aa: ASSHGRTGGFNEQY

abundance: NA
v_gene: TRBV2
j_gene: TRBJ1-2
CDR3aa: ASSVESLYGYT

abundance: NA
v_gene: TRBV19
j_gene: TRBJ1-5
CDR3aa: ASSKTGTGGALRGNQPQH